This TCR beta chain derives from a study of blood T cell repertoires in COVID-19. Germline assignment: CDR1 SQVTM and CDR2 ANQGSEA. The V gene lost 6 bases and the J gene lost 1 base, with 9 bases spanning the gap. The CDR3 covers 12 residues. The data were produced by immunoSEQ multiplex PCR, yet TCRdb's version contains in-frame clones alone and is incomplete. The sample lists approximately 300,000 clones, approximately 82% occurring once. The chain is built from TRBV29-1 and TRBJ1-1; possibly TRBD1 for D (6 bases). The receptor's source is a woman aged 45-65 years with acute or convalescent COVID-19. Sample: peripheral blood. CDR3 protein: CSVQDRNTEAFF. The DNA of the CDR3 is TGCAGCGTCCAGGACAGGAACACTGAAGCTTTCTTT.